Below are 13 T cell receptor beta chains sequenced from a single sample in a study of blood T cell repertoires in COVID-19. The method was immunoSEQ multiplex PCR; TCRdb's version includes in-frame clones alone and lacks a portion of them. The table lists some 25,000 clones, about four fifths of them singletons. Source material: peripheral blood. The source of these receptors is a man between 70 and 80 years old with acute or convalescent COVID-19.

The chain is built from TRBV19 and TRBJ1-1; a possible D gene is TRBD1 (5 bases). This CDR3 has 13 residues. Trimming took 1 base from V and 6 from J, leaving 9 bases between them. The V gene's germline CDR1 is LNHDA and CDR2 SQIVND (reference sequence). The CDR3 sequence: CASSIGGRPEAFF. CDR3 coding DNA: TGTGCCAGTAGTATAGGGGGCAGGCCTGAAGCTTTCTTT.

The rearrangement uses TRBV2 and TRBJ2-1; the D gene is possibly TRBD1 (5 bases). The CDR3 is made up of 16 amino acids. V lost 5 bases and J lost 4, with 18 bases in between. Germline V lookup: CDR1 SNHLY, CDR2 FYNNEI. Here the CDR3 reads CASSSVVGARYNEQFF. The CDR3 DNA sequence: TGTGCCAGCAGTTCCGTTGTAGGGGCGAGATACAATGAGCAGTTCTTC.

This clone is a singleton in its sample. The chain joins TRBV28 to TRBJ1-2, with a weak D call TRBD1 (6 bases). V was pared by 5 bases and J by 0 bases, with 10 bases between. This CDR3 comprises 14 residues. The germline V gene has CDR1 MDHEN and CDR2 SYDVKM. Here the CDR3 DNA reads TGTGCCAGCAGTCCGACAGGAGCTAACTATGGCTACACCTTC. Its translation is CASSPTGANYGYTF.

A single count supports this clone. The chain carries TRBV5-4 and TRBJ1-6; D not certain. The CDR3 sequence is 15 residues long. CDR1 and CDR2 (germline): SGHNT, YYREEE (reference sequence). V was trimmed by 0 bases and J by 11 bases, leaving 15 bases between them. The CDR3 nucleotides are TGTGCCAGCAGCTTGGGTGGAGGGTATTATGCACCCCTCCACTTT. Amino acids: CASSLGGGYYAPLHF.

This clone counts as medium-sized. At one boundary the junction diverges from the germline segment, which might be a read error. This chain links TRBV5-4 with TRBJ2-1, with 13 bases aligning to TRBD2. In germline, CDR1 is SGHNT, CDR2 YYREEE (reference sequence). This CDR3 region has 14 residues. As DNA, the CDR3 is TGTGCCAGCAGCTTGGAACTAGCGGGAGGGCCCGGGGTCTTC. It specifies CASSLELAGGPGVF.

The J gene is TRBJ2-1, the V gene TRBV27; perhaps TRBD1 as D (5 bases). This CDR3 contains 13 residues. Germline V gene data show CDR1 as MNHEY and CDR2 as SMNVEV (reference sequence). Between the trimmed V and J ends, which lost 3 bases and 6 bases, there was a span of 9 bases. The CDR3 DNA reads as TGTGCCAGCAGTTTGCCCAGGGTCAATGAGCAGTTCTTC. Amino acid sequence: CASSLPRVNEQFF.

The V and J genes are TRBV19 and TRBJ1-5, with TRBD1 matching over 7 bases. Germline V gives CDR1 LNHDA, CDR2 SQIVND (reference sequence). V lost 5 bases and J lost 2; bases outside the gene matches: 12. The CDR3 is made up of 17 amino acids. Here the CDR3 reads CASSRTVGGGGNQPQHF. For the CDR3, the DNA is TGTGCCAGTAGTCGTACCGTCGGAGGGGGCGGCAATCAGCCCCAGCATTTT.

The rearrangement links TRBV19 to TRBJ2-7; a possible D gene is TRBD1 (6 bases). Germline V lookup: CDR1 LNHDA, CDR2 SQIVND (reference sequence). The CDR3 runs 15 residues. V gave up 2 bases and J gave up 1 base, with 12 bases separating them. The CDR3 region is CASSIQGSHSYEQYF. Written as DNA, the CDR3 is TGTGCCAGTAGTATACAGGGGAGCCATTCCTACGAGCAGTACTTC.

Only a few counts were recorded for this clone. V usage is TRBV5-4 and J usage is TRBJ2-7; 9 positions match TRBD1. The CDR3 covers 15 residues. The junction had 6 bases not matched to a gene; V was cut back by 0 bases and J by 5 bases. CDR1 and CDR2 from the germline V gene are SGHNT and YYREEE (reference sequence). Written as DNA, the CDR3 is TGTGCCAGCAGCTTGGTCGGGACAGGGTCCCACGAGCAGTACTTC. Amino acids: CASSLVGTGSHEQYF.

The chain has TRBV7-2 and TRBJ1-5; D gene unclear. The CDR3 spans 14 residues. Deletions cut 1 base from V and 7 bases from J, with 11 bases between. CDR1 is SGHTA and CDR2 is FQGNSA in the germline V gene. CDR3 sequence reads: CASSLGQSGQPQHF. The CDR3 bases are TGTGCCAGCAGCTTAGGCCAAAGCGGACAGCCCCAGCATTTT.

This clone has only a few counts. The chain has TRBV5-1 and TRBJ1-1; 9 bases align to TRBD1. The CDR3 is 15 residues long. CDR1 and CDR2 (germline): SGHRS, YFSETQ. V shed 2 bases and J 2 bases; nucleotides not matched to a gene: 4. The CDR3 spells CASSFRQGDNTEAFF. CDR3 nucleotides: TGCGCCAGCAGCTTCCGACAGGGGGATAACACTGAAGCTTTCTTT.

The chain is built from TRBV5-1 and TRBJ1-6; D unclear. V lost 1 base and J lost 9, with 20 bases in between. The CDR3 extends over 17 amino acids. Germline values: CDR1 SGHRS, CDR2 YFSETQ. Here the CDR3 reads CASSLSPAVLGSSPLHF. The CDR3, as DNA: TGCGCCAGCAGCTTGTCTCCCGCAGTCCTAGGGAGTTCACCCCTCCACTTT.

The rearrangement links TRBV18 to TRBJ2-5; a possible D gene is TRBD2 (5 bases). The CDR3 is made up of 11 amino acids. The germline V and J ends were trimmed by 8 bases and 7 bases, with 11 bases remaining between them. CDR1 KGHSH and CDR2 LQKENI come from the germline V gene. The CDR3 here is CASQPEGTQYF. CDR3 nucleotides: TGTGCCAGCCAACCCGAGGGGACCCAGTACTTC.